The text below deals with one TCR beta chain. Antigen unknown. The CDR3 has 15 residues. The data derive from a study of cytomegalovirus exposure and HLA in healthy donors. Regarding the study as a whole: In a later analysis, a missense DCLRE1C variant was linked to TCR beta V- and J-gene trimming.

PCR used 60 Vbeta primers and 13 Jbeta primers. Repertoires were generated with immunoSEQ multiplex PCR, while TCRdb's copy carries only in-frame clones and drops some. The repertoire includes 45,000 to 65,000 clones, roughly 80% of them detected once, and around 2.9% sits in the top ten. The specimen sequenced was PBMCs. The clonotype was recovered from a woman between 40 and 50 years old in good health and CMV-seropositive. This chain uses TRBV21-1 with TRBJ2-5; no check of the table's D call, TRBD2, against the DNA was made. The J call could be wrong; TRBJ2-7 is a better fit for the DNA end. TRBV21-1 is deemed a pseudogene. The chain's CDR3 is CASSKDVPHSYEQYF. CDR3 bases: TGTGCCAGCAGCAAAGATGTACCGCACTCCTACGAGCAGTACTTC.